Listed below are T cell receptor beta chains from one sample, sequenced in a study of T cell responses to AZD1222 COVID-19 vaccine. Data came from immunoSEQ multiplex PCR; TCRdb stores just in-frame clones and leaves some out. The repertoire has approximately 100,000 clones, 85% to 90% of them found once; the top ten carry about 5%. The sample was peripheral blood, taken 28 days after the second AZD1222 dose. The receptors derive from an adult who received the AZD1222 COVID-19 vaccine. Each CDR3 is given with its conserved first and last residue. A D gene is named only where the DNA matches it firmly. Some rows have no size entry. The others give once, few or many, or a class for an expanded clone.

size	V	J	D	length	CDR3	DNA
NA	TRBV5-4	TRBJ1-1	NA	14	CASSPGQPNTEAFF	TGTGCCAGCAGCCCAGGACAGCCTAATACTGAAGCTTTCTTT
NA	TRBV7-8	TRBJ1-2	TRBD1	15	CASSLSGTGNYGYTF	TGTGCCAGCAGCTTATCCGGGACAGGGAACTATGGCTACACCTTC
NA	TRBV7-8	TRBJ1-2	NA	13	CASSLGSDYGYTF	TGTGCCAGCAGCTTAGGCAGCGACTATGGCTACACCTTC
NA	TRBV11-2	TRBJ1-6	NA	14	CASSLGQKNSPLHF	TGTGCCAGCAGCCTAGGACAGAAGAATTCACCCCTCCACTTT
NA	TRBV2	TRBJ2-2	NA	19	CASSETLARTLRGTGELFF	TGTGCCAGCAGTGAAACTTTGGCTCGGACCCTAAGGGGCACCGGGGAGCTGTTTTTT
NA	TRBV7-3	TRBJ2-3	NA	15	CASSPFGGITDTQYF	TGTGCCAGCAGCCCCTTTGGGGGGATCACAGATACGCAGTATTTT
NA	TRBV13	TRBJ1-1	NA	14	CASSPYQGNTEAFF	TGTGCCAGCAGCCCCTATCAGGGGAACACTGAAGCTTTCTTT
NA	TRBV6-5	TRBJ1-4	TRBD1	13	CASTDRGWEKLFF	TGTGCCAGCACCGACAGGGGGTGGGAAAAACTGTTTTTT
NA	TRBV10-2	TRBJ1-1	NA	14	CASSEWTENTEAFF	TGCGCCAGCAGTGAGTGGACAGAGAACACTGAAGCTTTCTTT
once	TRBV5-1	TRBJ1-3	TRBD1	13	CASSRGQGDTIYF	TGCGCCAGCAGCCGGGGACAGGGGGACACCATATATTTT
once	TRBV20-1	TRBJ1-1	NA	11	CSPRGNTEAFF	TGCAGTCCCCGGGGGAACACTGAAGCTTTCTTT
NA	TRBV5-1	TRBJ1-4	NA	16	CASSPFAVATNEKLFF	TGCGCCAGCAGCCCCTTCGCCGTCGCAACTAATGAAAAACTGTTTTTT
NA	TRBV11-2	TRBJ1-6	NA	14	CASSRQIYNSPLHF	TGTGCCAGCAGCCGACAGATCTATAATTCACCCCTCCACTTT
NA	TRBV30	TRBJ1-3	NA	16	CAWSVRMDVGGNTIYF	TGTGCCTGGAGTGTAAGGATGGACGTTGGTGGAAACACCATATATTTT
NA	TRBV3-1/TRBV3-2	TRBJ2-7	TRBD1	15	CASSQDRDRGYEQYF	TGTGCCAGCAGCCAAGATCGGGACAGGGGCTACGAGCAGTACTTC
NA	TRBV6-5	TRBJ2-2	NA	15	CASSYSQGRGGELFF	TGTGCCAGCAGTTACTCCCAGGGGCGAGGCGGGGAGCTGTTTTTT
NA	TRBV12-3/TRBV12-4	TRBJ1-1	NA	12	CASSFQQTEAFF	TGTGCCAGCAGTTTCCAGCAAACTGAAGCTTTCTTT
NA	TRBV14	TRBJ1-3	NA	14	CASSQGGSGNTIYF	TGTGCCAGCAGCCAAGGAGGCTCTGGAAACACCATATATTTT
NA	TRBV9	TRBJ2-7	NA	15	CASSEGPFGSYEQYF	TGTGCCAGCAGCGAGGGCCCTTTTGGGTCCTACGAGCAGTACTTC
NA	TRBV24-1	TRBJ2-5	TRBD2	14	CATSSPGEGETQYF	TGTGCCACCAGTTCCCCGGGGGAGGGAGAGACCCAGTACTTC
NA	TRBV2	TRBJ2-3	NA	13	CASSVLATDTQYF	TGTGCCAGCAGTGTTTTGGCAACAGATACGCAGTATTTT
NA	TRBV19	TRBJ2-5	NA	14	CANSTYRAQETQYF	TGTGCCAATAGTACTTACAGGGCCCAAGAGACCCAGTACTTC
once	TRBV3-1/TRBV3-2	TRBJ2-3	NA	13	CASRDASTDTQYF	TGTGCCAGCCGGGACGCCAGCACAGATACGCAGTATTTT